This T cell receptor beta chain was captured by sequencing in a study of cytomegalovirus exposure and HLA in healthy donors. Study-level results: In a later analysis, CMV-associated beta chains were mostly HLA-associated, it appeared. CMV antigen specificity of a few CMV-associated chains was confirmed in vitro. In a later analysis, TCR beta V- and J-gene trimming was associated with a missense DCLRE1C variant.

Details on this clone: The target antigen is unknown.

CDR1 is SEHNR, CDR2 FQNEAQ, per germline (reference sequence). The CDR3 runs 14 residues. V shed 5 bases and J shed 0 bases, with 11 bases lying between them. The PCR contained 60 Vbeta and 13 Jbeta primers. Sequencing used immunoSEQ multiplex PCR; TCRdb keeps in-frame clones, though not all of them. The repertoire table contains under 150,000 clones. Source material: PBMCs. The clonotype originates from a man aged 35-49 years in good health and CMV-seronegative. V usage is TRBV7-9 and J usage is TRBJ2-7; D unresolved. The CDR3 nucleotides are TGTGCCAGCAGCCGTACCTCGAGCTCCTACGAGCAGTACTTC. Its translation is CASSRTSSSYEQYF.